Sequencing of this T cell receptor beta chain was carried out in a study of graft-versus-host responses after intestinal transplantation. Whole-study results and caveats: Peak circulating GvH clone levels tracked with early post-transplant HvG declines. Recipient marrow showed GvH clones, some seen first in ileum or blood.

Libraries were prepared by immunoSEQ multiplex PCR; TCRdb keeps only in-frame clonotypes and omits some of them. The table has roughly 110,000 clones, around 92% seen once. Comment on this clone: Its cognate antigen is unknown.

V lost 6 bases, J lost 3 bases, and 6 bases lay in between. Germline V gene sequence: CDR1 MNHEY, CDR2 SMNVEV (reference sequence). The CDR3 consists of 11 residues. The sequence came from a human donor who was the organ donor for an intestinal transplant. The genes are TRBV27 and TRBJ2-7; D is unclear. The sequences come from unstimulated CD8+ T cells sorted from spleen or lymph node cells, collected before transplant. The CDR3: CASSQGYEQYF. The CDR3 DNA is TGTGCCAGCAGCCAAGGCTACGAGCAGTACTTC.